This T cell receptor (beta chain) was obtained from a study of CD4+ T cells in melanoma. Study observations and caveats: CD8+ T cell, macrophage and B cell function reportedly correlated with neoantigen-specific CD4+ T cells. Reportedly, melanoma neoantigen-specific CD4+ T cells showed varied differentiation states.

A note on this clone: Antigen unknown.

Between the trimmed V and J ends, which lost 4 bases and 2 bases, there was a span of 6 bases. CDR3 length equals 12 residues. Germline CDR1 reads SGDLS; CDR2 reads YYNGEE. This table comes from immunoSEQ multiplex PCR, and its TCRdb copy is limited to in-frame clones, with some not included. This table has about 10,000 clones, around two thirds appearing once. The receptor was isolated from a human donor with melanoma. The sequencing input was cells from a culture (not recorded whether cultured in vitro). The chain combines TRBV9 with TRBJ1-2; D ambiguous. CDR3 in amino acids: CASSSKNYGYTF. The DNA of the CDR3 is TGTGCCAGCAGCTCTAAGAACTATGGCTACACCTTC. The full variable domain, with the rest looked up from reference TRBV9 and TRBJ1-2, is DSGVTQTPKHLITATGQRVTLRCSPRSGDLSVYWYQQSLDQGLQFLIQYYNGEERAKGNILERFSAQQFPDLHSELNLSSLELGDSALYFCASSSKNYGYTFGSGTRLTVV.